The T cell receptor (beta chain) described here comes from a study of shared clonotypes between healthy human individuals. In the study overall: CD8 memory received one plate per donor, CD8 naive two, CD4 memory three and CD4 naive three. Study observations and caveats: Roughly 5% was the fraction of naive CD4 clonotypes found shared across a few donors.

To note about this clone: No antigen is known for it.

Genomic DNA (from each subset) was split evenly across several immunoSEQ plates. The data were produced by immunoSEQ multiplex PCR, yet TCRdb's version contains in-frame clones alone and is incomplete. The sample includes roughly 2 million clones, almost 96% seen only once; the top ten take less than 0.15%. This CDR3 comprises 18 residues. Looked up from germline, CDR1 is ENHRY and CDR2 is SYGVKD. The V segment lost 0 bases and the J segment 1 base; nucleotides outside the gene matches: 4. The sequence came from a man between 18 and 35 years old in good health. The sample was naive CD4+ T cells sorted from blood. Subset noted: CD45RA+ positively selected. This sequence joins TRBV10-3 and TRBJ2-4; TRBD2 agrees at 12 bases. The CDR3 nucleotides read TGTGCCATCAGTGAGTCCCCTAGCGGGGGGGCTGCCAAAAACATTCAGTACTTC. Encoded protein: CAISESPSGGAAKNIQYF.